These 17 T cell receptor beta chains share one sample of origin, sequenced in a study of T-cell reconstitution after alpha-beta-depleted transplantation in children. Unique molecular identifiers were incorporated when the TCRbeta library was constructed. TCRdb fed the PCR reads into MiXCR, producing one record per CDR3 protein. The sample lists around 800,000 distinct CDR3 sequences; approximately 15% were seen once. The source was PBMCs, mostly from graft donor cells, collected 360 days after TCRalphabeta/CD19-depleted stem cell transplant. Receptors originate from a male patient younger than 18 who had a stem cell transplant for acute lymphoblastic leukemia, so the T cells may come from the graft donor.

The chain is built from TRBV15 and TRBJ1-5, with 7 bases matching TRBD1. Germline V gives CDR1 LNHNV, CDR2 YYDKDF (reference sequence). V lost 2 bases and J lost 6; bases outside the gene matches: 4. This CDR3 is 14 amino acids long. CDR3 bases: TGTGCCACCAGCAGAAGACAGGGAGGTCAGCCCCAGCATTTT. Translation gives CATSRRQGGQPQHF.

This clonotype was found many times. The V call is TRBV29-1, the J call TRBJ2-5, with 8 bases matching TRBD2. Germline lookup yields CDR1 SQVTM and CDR2 ANQGSEA. CDR3 length: 11 residues. The ends lost 2 bases at V and 9 bases at J; junction bases unmatched: 2. CDR3 DNA: TGCAGCGTTGAATCGGGAGGGGCCCAGTACTTC. Translation: CSVESGGAQYF. Together with reference TRBV29-1 and TRBJ2-5, the CDR3 gives the full variable domain: SAVISQKPSRDICQRGTSLTIQCQVDSQVTMMFWYRQQPGQSLTLIATANQGSEATYESGFVIDKFPISRPNLTFSTLTVSNMSPEDSSIYLCSVESGGAQYFGPGTRLLVL.

Only a few counts were recorded for this clonotype. This sequence joins TRBV9 and TRBJ2-1; maybe TRBD2 (6 bases). This CDR3 region has 15 residues. V was trimmed by 4 bases and J by 6 bases, leaving 17 bases between them. CDR1 SGDLS and CDR2 YYNGEE come from the germline V gene. This CDR3 reads CASSRAGLVSNEQFF. In nucleotides, the CDR3 is TGTGCCAGCAGCCGTGCGGGACTCGTTTCCAATGAGCAGTTCTTC.

This chain links TRBV20-1 with TRBJ2-5; 7 bases line up with TRBD1. CDR1 and CDR2 (germline): DFQATT, SNEGSKA (reference sequence). V was clipped by 3 bases and J by 3 bases; unmatched bases: 1. The CDR3 has 12 residues. The CDR3 reads CSASRGKETQYF. The CDR3 region has the DNA TGCAGTGCTAGCAGGGGGAAAGAGACCCAGTACTTC.

The rearrangement links TRBV20-1 to TRBJ2-1; TRBD2 might be the D (5 bases). V lost 1 base, J lost 2 bases, and 12 bases lay in between. This CDR3 is built from 15 residues. Germline CDR1 and CDR2: DFQATT and SNEGSKA (reference sequence). CDR3 in amino acids: CSARVRSGTYNEQFF. The CDR3 bases are TGCAGTGCTAGAGTTAGGAGCGGAACCTACAATGAGCAGTTCTTC.

This clonotype was observed a few times. The V call is TRBV27, the J call TRBJ1-1; D call uncertain. This CDR3 spans 15 amino acids. Trimming shortened V by 11 bases and J by 3 bases, and 22 bases separated the two germline ends. Germline loops: CDR1 MNHEY, CDR2 SMNVEV (reference sequence). The CDR3: CASKSGSYVDTEAFF. The CDR3 nucleotides read TGTGCCTCGAAAAGCGGGTCCTATGTGGACACTGAAGCTTTCTTT.

This clonotype was seen a few times. The rearrangement links TRBV29-1 to TRBJ2-3, with a tentative D call TRBD2 (6 bases). With 7 bases removed from V and 0 bases from J, the gap between germline ends came to 11 bases. Germline values: CDR1 SQVTM, CDR2 ANQGSEA. The CDR3 totals 13 residues. The DNA of the CDR3 is TGCAGCGCTTGGAGCGGGAGCACAGATACGCAGTATTTT. Translation: CSAWSGSTDTQYF.

The rearrangement links TRBV5-6 to TRBJ2-2; no clear D. Germline V gene data show CDR1 as SGHDT and CDR2 as YYEEEE. The CDR3 is 15 amino acids. V gave up 0 bases and J gave up 1 base, with 7 bases separating them. CDR3 sequence: CASSLDGWNTGELFF. CDR3 nucleotides: TGTGCCAGCAGCTTGGACGGCTGGAACACCGGGGAGCTGTTTTTT.

This clonotype was found a few times. This chain links TRBV6-5 with TRBJ1-3; unclear D gene. Germline V gene lookup returns CDR1 MNHEY and CDR2 SVGAGI. V gave up 8 bases and J gave up 7 bases, with 6 bases separating them. The CDR3 covers 10 residues. In DNA, the CDR3 is TGTGCCAGCGGAAGGAACACCATATATTTT. This translates into CASGRNTIYF.

The genes are TRBV7-6 and TRBJ2-7, with D possibly being TRBD2 (6 bases). The germline V gene encodes CDR1 SGHVS and CDR2 FNYEAQ. The CDR3 is made up of 18 amino acids. V shed 0 bases and J shed 6 bases, with 24 bases lying between them. CDR3 in amino acids: CASSLAKWGGRGRGEQYF. In DNA, the CDR3 is TGTGCCAGCAGCTTAGCGAAATGGGGCGGCCGAGGGCGGGGCGAGCAGTACTTC.

This clonotype was seen a few times. V and J are TRBV7-9 and TRBJ2-5; D is undetermined. Trimming left V 5 bases short and J 12 bases short, with 10 bases between. Per the germline V gene, CDR1 is SEHNR and CDR2 is FQNEAQ (reference sequence). The CDR3 is made up of 10 amino acids. This chain's CDR3 is CASSTAAEYF. The CDR3 DNA reads TGTGCCAGCAGCACGGCCGCCGAGTACTTC.

In DNA form, the CDR3 reads TGCGCCAGCAGCTTGGACGTGGTAGAGACCCAGTACTTC. Amino acid sequence: CASSLDVVETQYF. The rearrangement links TRBV5-1 to TRBJ2-5; no clear D gene. Trimming removed 0 bases at V and 4 bases at J, with 7 bases between. This CDR3 is built from 13 residues. Germline lookup yields CDR1 SGHRS and CDR2 YFSETQ.

The chain uses TRBV7-3 and TRBJ1-1; D remains ambiguous. Germline V gene sequence: CDR1 SGHTA, CDR2 FQGTGA. V was cut by 1 base and J by 0 bases, with 12 bases left in between. The CDR3 contains 16 residues. DNA of the CDR3: TGTGCCAGCAGCTTAAGGGCAGAGATCATGAACACTGAAGCTTTCTTT. Protein product: CASSLRAEIMNTEAFF.

The genes are TRBV27 and TRBJ2-1; TRBD1 aligns across 10 bases. The V gene's germline CDR1 is MNHEY and CDR2 SMNVEV (reference sequence). V was pared by 4 bases and J by 3 bases, with 3 bases of the junction left unmatched. CDR3 length: 15 amino acids. CDR3 sequence reads: CASSWTGGFYNEQFF. In DNA form, the CDR3 reads TGTGCCAGCAGTTGGACAGGGGGGTTCTACAATGAGCAGTTCTTC.

This rearrangement joins TRBV5-1 to TRBJ1-1, with D unclear. The CDR3 contains 16 residues. Trimming cost V 4 bases and J 3 bases, with 19 bases left between them. CDR1 and CDR2 from the germline V gene are SGHRS and YFSETQ. The CDR3 region has the DNA TGCGCCAGCAGCCCGTCGACCTCCCCATTGGACACTGAAGCTTTCTTT. Its protein is CASSPSTSPLDTEAFF.

This chain connects TRBV5-1 to TRBJ2-2, with D maybe TRBD1 (5 bases). This CDR3 contains 15 residues. With 7 bases removed from V and 4 bases from J, the gap between germline ends came to 17 bases. CDR1 and CDR2 from the germline V gene are SGHRS and YFSETQ. CDR3 nucleotide sequence: TGCGCCAGCCTCTCAACAGGTTTCCTCACCGGGGAGCTGTTTTTT. This encodes CASLSTGFLTGELFF.

Only a few counts were recorded for this clonotype. The chain carries TRBV18 and TRBJ2-3, with D uncertain. Looked up from germline, CDR1 is KGHSH and CDR2 is LQKENI. The CDR3 has 13 residues. The ends were cut back, 4 bases at V and 2 bases at J, with 7 bases in the middle. The CDR3 reads CASSHVNTDTQYF. In DNA, the CDR3 is TGTGCCAGCTCACATGTCAACACAGATACGCAGTATTTT.